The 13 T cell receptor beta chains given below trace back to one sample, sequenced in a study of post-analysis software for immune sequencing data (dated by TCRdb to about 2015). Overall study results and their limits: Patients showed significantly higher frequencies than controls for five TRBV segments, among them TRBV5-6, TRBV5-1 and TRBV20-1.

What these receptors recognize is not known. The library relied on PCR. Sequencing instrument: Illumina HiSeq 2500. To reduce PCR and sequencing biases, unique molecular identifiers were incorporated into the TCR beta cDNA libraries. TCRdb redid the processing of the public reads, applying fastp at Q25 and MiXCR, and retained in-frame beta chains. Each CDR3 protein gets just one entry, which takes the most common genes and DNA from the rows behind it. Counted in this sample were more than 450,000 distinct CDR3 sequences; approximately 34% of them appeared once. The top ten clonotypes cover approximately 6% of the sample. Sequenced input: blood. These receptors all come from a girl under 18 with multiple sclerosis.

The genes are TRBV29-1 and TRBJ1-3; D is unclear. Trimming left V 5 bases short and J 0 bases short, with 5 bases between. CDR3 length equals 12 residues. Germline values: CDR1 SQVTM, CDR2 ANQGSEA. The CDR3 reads CSVSPSGNTIYF. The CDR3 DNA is TGCAGCGTTAGCCCCTCTGGAAACACCATATATTTT.

The CDR3 DNA sequence: TGTGCCAGTAGTATAGAGTTGGGCTTTCAAGAGACCCAGTACTTC. Residues: CASSIELGFQETQYF. V is TRBV19 and J is TRBJ2-5; no clear D. This CDR3 is built from 15 residues. V was clipped by 0 bases and J by 2 bases, with 10 bases between them. From germline, CDR1 is LNHDA and CDR2 SQIVND (reference sequence).

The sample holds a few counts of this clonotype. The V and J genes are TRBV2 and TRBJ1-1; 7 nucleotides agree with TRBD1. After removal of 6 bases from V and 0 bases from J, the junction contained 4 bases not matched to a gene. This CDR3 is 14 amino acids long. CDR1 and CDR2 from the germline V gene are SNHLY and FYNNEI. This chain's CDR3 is CASSGGQLNTEAFF. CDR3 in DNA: TGTGCCAGCAGCGGGGGACAGCTGAACACTGAAGCTTTCTTT. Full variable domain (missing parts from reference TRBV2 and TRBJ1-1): EPEVTQTPSHQVTQMGQEVILRCVPISNHLYFYWYRQILGQKVEFLVSFYNNEISEKSEIFDDQFSVERPDGSNFTLKIRSTKLEDSAMYFCASSGGQLNTEAFFGQGTRLTVV.

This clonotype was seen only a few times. Written as DNA, the CDR3 is TGTGCCACCTGGGGGGGATATAGCAATCAGCCCCAGCATTTT. Residues: CATWGGYSNQPQHF. The rearrangement joins TRBV24-1 to TRBJ1-5, with a weak D call TRBD1 (5 bases). Per the germline V gene, CDR1 is KGHDR and CDR2 is SFDVKD. The CDR3 has 14 residues. Trimming took 9 bases from V and 0 from J, leaving 11 bases between them.

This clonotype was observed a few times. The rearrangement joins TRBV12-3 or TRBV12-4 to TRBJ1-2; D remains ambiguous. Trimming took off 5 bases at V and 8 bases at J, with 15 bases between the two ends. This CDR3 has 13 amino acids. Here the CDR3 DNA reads TGTGCCAGCAGTCCCAGCCGCGACGGGGGCTACACCTTC. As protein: CASSPSRDGGYTF.

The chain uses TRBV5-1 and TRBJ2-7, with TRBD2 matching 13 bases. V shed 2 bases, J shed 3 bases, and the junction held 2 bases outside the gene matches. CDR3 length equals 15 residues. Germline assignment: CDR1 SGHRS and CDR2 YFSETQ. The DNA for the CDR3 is TGCGCCAGCAGCTTCGGACTAGCGGGGGTCTACGAGCAGTACTTC. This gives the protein CASSFGLAGVYEQYF.

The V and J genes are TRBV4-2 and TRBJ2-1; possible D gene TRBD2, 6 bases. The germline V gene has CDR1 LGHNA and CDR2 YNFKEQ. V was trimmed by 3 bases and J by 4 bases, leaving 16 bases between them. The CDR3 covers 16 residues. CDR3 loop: CASSQAGPTLYNEQFF. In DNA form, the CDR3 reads TGTGCCAGCAGCCAGGCGGGACCGACCCTATACAATGAGCAGTTCTTC.

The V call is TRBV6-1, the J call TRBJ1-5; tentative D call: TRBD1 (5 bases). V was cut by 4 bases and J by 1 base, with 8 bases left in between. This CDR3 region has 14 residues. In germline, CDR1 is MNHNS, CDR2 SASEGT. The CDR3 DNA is TGTGCCAGCAGTGGGTCAGGGAGCAATCAGCCCCAGCATTTT. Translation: CASSGSGSNQPQHF.

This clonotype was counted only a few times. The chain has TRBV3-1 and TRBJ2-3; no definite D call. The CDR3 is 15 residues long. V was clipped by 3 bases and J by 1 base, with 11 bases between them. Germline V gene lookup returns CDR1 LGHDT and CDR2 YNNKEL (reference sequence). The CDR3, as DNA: TGTGCCAGCAGCCACCCCACTTTACGCACAGATACGCAGTATTTT. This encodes CASSHPTLRTDTQYF.

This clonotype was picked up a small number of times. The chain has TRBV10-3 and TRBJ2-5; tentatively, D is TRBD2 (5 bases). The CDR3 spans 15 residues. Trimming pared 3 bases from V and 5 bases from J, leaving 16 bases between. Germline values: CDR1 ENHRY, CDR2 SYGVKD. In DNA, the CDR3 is TGTGCCATCAGTGACGGACTGGGGTCCCGTGAGACCCAGTACTTC. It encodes CAISDGLGSRETQYF.

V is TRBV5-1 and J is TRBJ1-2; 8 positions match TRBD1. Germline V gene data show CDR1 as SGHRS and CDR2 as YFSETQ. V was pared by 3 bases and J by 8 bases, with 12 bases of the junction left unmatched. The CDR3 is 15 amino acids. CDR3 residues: CASSSQPDRGRGYTF. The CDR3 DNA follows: TGCGCCAGCAGCTCCCAACCTGACAGGGGACGGGGCTACACCTTC.

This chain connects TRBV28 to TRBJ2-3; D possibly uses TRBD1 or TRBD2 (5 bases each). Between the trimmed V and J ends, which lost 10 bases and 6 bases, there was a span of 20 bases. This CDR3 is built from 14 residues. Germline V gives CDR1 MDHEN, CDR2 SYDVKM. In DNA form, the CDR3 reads TGTGCCACCATCTTGGGGGTAGGGTTGGATACGCAGTATTTT. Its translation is CATILGVGLDTQYF. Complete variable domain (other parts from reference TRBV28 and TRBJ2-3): DVKVTQSSRYLVKRTGEKVFLECVQDMDHENMFWYRQDPGLGLRLIYFSYDVKMKEKGDIPEGYSVSREKKERFSLILESASTNQTSMYLCATILGVGLDTQYFGPGTRLTVL.

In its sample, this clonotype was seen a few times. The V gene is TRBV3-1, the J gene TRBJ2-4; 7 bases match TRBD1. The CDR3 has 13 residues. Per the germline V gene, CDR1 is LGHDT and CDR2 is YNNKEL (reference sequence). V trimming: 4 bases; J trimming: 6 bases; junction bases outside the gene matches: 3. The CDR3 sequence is CASSRTGPNIQYF. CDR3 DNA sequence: TGTGCCAGCAGCCGGACAGGACCAAACATTCAGTACTTC.